A single sample gave rise to the 5 T cell receptor beta chains below, sequenced in a study of T cells in women clearing cervical HPV infection. Clones were read by immunoSEQ multiplex PCR, and TCRdb kept only the in-frame ones, dropping some. The sample includes 20,000 to 30,000 clones. The material sequenced was blood buffy coat. Every receptor here comes from a woman aged 18-70 years with a cervical HPV16 infection that either progressed to CIN3+ or cleared (not recorded which).

Comments on this clone: The read finishes 3 residues shy of the CDR3 end, and the germline J gene is used to complete it. The chain is built from TRBV30 and TRBJ1-2; D gene uncertain. The CDR3 covers 14 residues. Germline CDR1 GTSNPN, CDR2 SVGIG (reference sequence). The CDR3 bases that were read are TGTGCCTGGAGAGCGGGAGCGGGGTTGAATGAC. Translating it yields CAWRAGAGLND. The whole CDR3 sequence reads CAWRAGAGLNDYTF. The full variable domain, rest sourced from reference TRBV30 and TRBJ1-2, is SQTIHQWPATLVQPVGSPLSLECTVEGTSNPNLYWYRQAAGRGLQLLFYSVGIGQISSEVPQNLSASRPQDRQFILSSKKLLLSDSGFYLCAWRAGAGLNDYTFGSGTRLTVV.

Details on this clone: With the read ending 3 residues before the CDR3 end, the germline J gene is used to fill in that end. The J gene is TRBJ2-7, the V gene TRBV20-1; D is possibly TRBD2 (6 bases). Germline V gene sequence: CDR1 DFQATT, CDR2 SNEGSKA (reference sequence). Trimming took off 2 bases at V and 3 bases at J, with 8 bases between the two ends. The CDR3 length is 12 residues. Here the CDR3 reads CSARRGLYEQYF. The covered CDR3 bases are TGCAGTGCTAGAAGGGGACTCTACGAG.

Worth noting for this clone: The CDR3 goes on 3 residues after the read ends, and that part is filled in from the germline J gene. The chain combines TRBV30 with TRBJ2-1; TRBD2 matches at 10 bases. With 5 bases clipped from V and 0 bases from J, the junction kept 13 bases outside the gene matches. CDR1 and CDR2 (germline): GTSNPN, SVGIG (reference sequence). This CDR3 spans 18 amino acids. Incomplete CDR3 DNA: TGTGCCTGGGGTCAGGGGGTAGGGACTAGCGTCTCCTACAATGAG. Its protein product is CAWGQGVGTSVSYNE. In full, the CDR3 is CAWGQGVGTSVSYNEQFF.

For this clone: The observed sequence ends 3 residues before the CDR3 terminus, with the missing tail filled in from the germline J gene. J is TRBJ2-1 and V is TRBV11-2; D call uncertain. V dropped 4 bases and J dropped 3 bases, with 13 bases sitting between them. This CDR3 region has 15 residues. CDR1 is SGHAT and CDR2 is FQNNGV in the germline V gene. The sequenced CDR3 bases are TGTGCCAGCAGCTCCTCGGGTAGAAACTACAATGAG. This translates into CASSSSGRNYNE. The full CDR3 protein reads CASSSSGRNYNEQFF.

Note on this clone: The DNA ends 3 residues before the CDR3 does, and the rest of the CDR3 is filled in from the germline J gene. This chain links TRBV2 with TRBJ2-1, with D maybe TRBD1 (5 bases). The V end lost 10 bases, the J end lost 0 bases, and 16 bases lay between the germline ends. CDR1 SNHLY and CDR2 FYNNEI come from the germline V gene. The CDR3 extends over 15 amino acids. Partial CDR3 DNA: TGTGCCACCAAATACAGGTCGAGCTCCTACAATGAG. This translates into CATKYRSSSYNE. The entire CDR3 reads CATKYRSSSYNEQFF. Complete variable domain (other parts from reference TRBV2 and TRBJ2-1): EPEVTQTPSHQVTQMGQEVILRCVPISNHLYFYWYRQILGQKVEFLVSFYNNEISEKSEIFDDQFSVERPDGSNFTLKIRSTKLEDSAMYFCATKYRSSSYNEQFFGPGTRLTVL.